Each of the 2 T cell receptor beta chains below was sequenced from the same sample in a study of blood T cells in healthy people across ages. The authors ran a second PCR of 7 to 11 cycles using a sample-barcoded 5' primer and a J-beta primer mix. TCRdb ran MiXCR on the 5' RACE reads and lists one entry per CDR3 protein. Of about 640,000 distinct CDR3 sequences in the sample, under 30% are singletons; the top ten hold less than 20%. Sample: blood. These receptors came from a woman aged 80 or over in good health.

To note about this clonotype: Given a much more abundant clone one base away, this may be a read error. This chain links TRBV5-4 with TRBJ1-1; 9 bases are a match to TRBD1. This CDR3 contains 15 residues. V lost 0 bases, J lost 3 bases, and 3 bases stayed unmatched. Germline lookup yields CDR1 SGHNT and CDR2 YYREEE (reference sequence). CDR3 region: CASSLGTGVDTEAFF. The CDR3 DNA sequence: TGTGCCAGCAGCTTGGGGACAGGGGTGGACACTGAAGCTTTCTTT. The variable domain in full, with the rest retrieved from reference TRBV5-4 and TRBJ1-1, is ETGVTQSPTHLIKTRGQQVTLRCSSQSGHNTVSWYQQALGQGPQFIFQYYREEENGRGNFPPRFSGLQFPNYSSELNVNALELDDSALYLCASSLGTGVDTEAFFGQGTRLTVV.

A remark on this clonotype: A much larger clone differs from this one at a single base, so this may be a read error. In nucleotides, the CDR3 is TGTGCCAGCAAAGGCGGGGGCAGGAGCTACGAGCAGTACTTC. Its translation: CASKGGGRSYEQYF. The genes are TRBV6-6 and TRBJ2-7; TRBD2 is a possible D gene (7 bases). From germline, CDR1 is MNHNY and CDR2 SVGAGI (reference sequence). The V and J ends lost 7 bases and 3 bases respectively, with 16 bases between them. CDR3 length: 14 amino acids.